The T cell receptor (beta chain) under discussion was sequenced for a study of technical replicates of blood from a few donors. Repertoires were generated with immunoSEQ multiplex PCR, while TCRdb's copy carries only in-frame clones and drops some. The profile covers fewer than 100,000 clones, with 95% to 98% appearing a single time and roughly 0.2% taken by the ten largest. V was pared by 3 bases and J by 5 bases, with 5 bases of the junction left unmatched. From germline, CDR1 is SGHKS and CDR2 YYEKEE (reference sequence). The CDR3 totals 15 residues. Sequencing was performed on T cells isolated from PBMCs. This chain uses TRBV5-5 with TRBJ2-1; 10 positions agree with TRBD2. The clonotype comes from a human donor in good health. CDR3 region: CASSSGLAADNEQFF. The CDR3 nucleotides are TGTGCCAGCAGCTCCGGACTAGCGGCCGACAATGAGCAGTTCTTC.